A selection of T cell receptor beta chains follows, all from one sample in a study of patients and donors after allogeneic stem cell transplantation. TCRdb re-derived calls from the RT-PCR reads in MiXCR, one entry per CDR3 protein. The sample yields fewer than 250,000 distinct CDR3 sequences, roughly 14% seen once. The sequenced sample was blood, either unsorted or a sorted T cell fraction (not recorded which). The receptors come from a human donor who was either an allogeneic HSCT recipient or a stem cell or donor lymphocyte infusion donor (not recorded which). It is not recorded whose cells these are; they may come from a transplant donor. CDR3s include the opening cysteine and the closing phenylalanine or tryptophan. Each record gives: CDR3 protein, J gene, clone size, V gene, D gene. D genes are given only for firm matches. Part of the rows lack a size; the others show once, few, many or a class for expanded clones.

CDR3: CASSLSGTNKNIQYF
J: TRBJ2-4
size: NA
V: TRBV7-2
D: NA

CDR3: CASSVATGQETQYF
J: TRBJ2-5
size: many
V: TRBV9
D: NA

CDR3: CASSRTDTFTEAFF
J: TRBJ1-1
size: many
V: TRBV12-3/TRBV12-4
D: NA

CDR3: CASSSPGTGMTGELFF
J: TRBJ2-2
size: many
V: TRBV12-3/TRBV12-4
D: TRBD1

CDR3: CASSPTTGKGGYQETQYF
J: TRBJ2-5
size: many
V: TRBV11-1
D: NA

CDR3: CASSSTRTGELFF
J: TRBJ2-2
size: NA
V: TRBV7-2
D: NA

CDR3: CASSARRPGGNTDTQYF
J: TRBJ2-3
size: NA
V: TRBV25-1
D: NA

CDR3: CASRLTGTGGARPQHF
J: TRBJ1-5
size: NA
V: TRBV6-1
D: TRBD1

CDR3: CASSIPGLYNEQFF
J: TRBJ2-1
size: many
V: TRBV5-1
D: NA

CDR3: CSVEEGLNTEAFF
J: TRBJ1-1
size: few
V: TRBV29-1
D: NA

CDR3: CAIRGTGAQPQHF
J: TRBJ1-5
size: many
V: TRBV10-3
D: TRBD1

CDR3: CSANGLAGVVDTQYF
J: TRBJ2-3
size: few
V: TRBV20-1
D: TRBD2

CDR3: CAWSLGELADNEQFF
J: TRBJ2-1
size: few
V: TRBV30
D: NA

CDR3: CASLGQLLYEQYF
J: TRBJ2-7
size: few
V: TRBV28
D: NA

CDR3: CSAEGPGQRRDQPQHF
J: TRBJ1-5
size: many
V: TRBV20-1
D: TRBD1

CDR3: CASGGTSGSRHIQYF
J: TRBJ2-4
size: NA
V: TRBV19
D: TRBD2

CDR3: CATSGVVGKAFF
J: TRBJ1-1
size: few
V: TRBV27
D: NA

CDR3: CASSVGAAEIYGYTF
J: TRBJ1-2
size: NA
V: TRBV9
D: NA

CDR3: CASSLDAGGALEQYF
J: TRBJ2-7
size: NA
V: TRBV7-9
D: TRBD2

CDR3: CASSLDDRCGENTEAFF
J: TRBJ1-1
size: few
V: TRBV5-1
D: NA

CDR3: CASSSSPGGRTDTQYF
J: TRBJ2-3
size: few
V: TRBV5-1
D: TRBD2

CDR3: CASSNLAGGPQDTQYF
J: TRBJ2-3
size: many
V: TRBV7-6
D: TRBD2

CDR3: CASTLGQRGNSPLHF
J: TRBJ1-6
size: NA
V: TRBV5-6
D: NA

CDR3: CASSYLGLAGVGDTQYF
J: TRBJ2-3
size: few
V: TRBV6-5
D: TRBD2

CDR3: CAISEPTGGWETQYF
J: TRBJ2-5
size: few
V: TRBV10-3
D: TRBD1

CDR3: CASSQDENRGSDTQYF
J: TRBJ2-3
size: NA
V: TRBV4-3
D: TRBD1

CDR3: CASGIGTSNEQFF
J: TRBJ2-1
size: few
V: TRBV6-6
D: NA

CDR3: CASSSQGGLAVNEQFF
J: TRBJ2-1
size: NA
V: TRBV7-9
D: TRBD2

CDR3: CASSQGLAGLYEQYF
J: TRBJ2-7
size: few
V: TRBV14
D: TRBD2

CDR3: CSASDRGSMNTEAFF
J: TRBJ1-1
size: once
V: TRBV20-1
D: TRBD1